The clone carrying this TCR beta chain was counted a single time. Its antigen remains unidentified. The sample is drawn from a study of T cells in localized non-small cell lung cancer. Study-wide findings and caveats: Adjacent uninvolved lung tissue had the highest T cell clonality, exceeding tumor.

Germline V lookup: CDR1 SGHTA, CDR2 FQGNSA. The length of the CDR3 is 14 residues. V lost 4 bases, J lost 2 bases, and 11 bases lay in between. Sequencing used immunoSEQ multiplex PCR; TCRdb keeps in-frame clones, though not all of them. The sample lists fewer than 25,000 clones, about 91% occurring once. This TCR came from a woman aged 40-75 years with stage I lung adenocarcinoma. The material sequenced was peripheral blood, taken before any cancer treatment. The rearrangement joins TRBV7-2 to TRBJ1-1; the D gene is possibly TRBD1 (6 bases). The CDR3 region has the DNA TGTGCCAGCAGCTCCCGGACAGAAAACACTGAAGCTTTCTTT. This codes for CASSSRTENTEAFF.